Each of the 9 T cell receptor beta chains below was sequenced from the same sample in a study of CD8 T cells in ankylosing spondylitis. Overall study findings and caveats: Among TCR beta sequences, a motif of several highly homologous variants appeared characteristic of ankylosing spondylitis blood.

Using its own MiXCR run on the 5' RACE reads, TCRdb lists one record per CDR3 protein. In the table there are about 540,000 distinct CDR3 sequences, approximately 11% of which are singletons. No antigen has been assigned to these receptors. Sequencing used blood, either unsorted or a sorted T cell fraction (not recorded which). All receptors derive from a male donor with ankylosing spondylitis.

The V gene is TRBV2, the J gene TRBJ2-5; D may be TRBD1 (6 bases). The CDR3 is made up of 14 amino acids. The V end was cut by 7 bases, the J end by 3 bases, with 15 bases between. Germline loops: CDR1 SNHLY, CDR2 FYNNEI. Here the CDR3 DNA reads TGTGCCAGCAACACAGGGTACATCGAAGAGACCCAGTACTTC. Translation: CASNTGYIEETQYF.

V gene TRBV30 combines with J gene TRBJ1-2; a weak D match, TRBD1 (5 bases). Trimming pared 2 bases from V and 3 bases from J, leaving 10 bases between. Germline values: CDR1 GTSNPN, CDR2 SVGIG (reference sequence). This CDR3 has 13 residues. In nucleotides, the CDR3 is TGTGCCTGGAGTCCAGGGCCCGACTATGGCTACACCTTC. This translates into CAWSPGPDYGYTF.

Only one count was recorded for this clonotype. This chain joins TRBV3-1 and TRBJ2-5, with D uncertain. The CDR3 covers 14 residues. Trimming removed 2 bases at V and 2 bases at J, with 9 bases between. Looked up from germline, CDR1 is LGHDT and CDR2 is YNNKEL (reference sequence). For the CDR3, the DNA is TGTGCCAGCAGCCAAAACGCATATCAAGAGACCCAGTACTTC. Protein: CASSQNAYQETQYF.

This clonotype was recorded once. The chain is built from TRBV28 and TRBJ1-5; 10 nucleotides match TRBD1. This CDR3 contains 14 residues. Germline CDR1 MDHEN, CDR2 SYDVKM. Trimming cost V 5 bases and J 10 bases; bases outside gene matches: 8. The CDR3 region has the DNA TGTGCCAGCAGTCCGGGACAGGGGTCTAGCCCCCAGCATTTT. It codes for CASSPGQGSSPQHF.

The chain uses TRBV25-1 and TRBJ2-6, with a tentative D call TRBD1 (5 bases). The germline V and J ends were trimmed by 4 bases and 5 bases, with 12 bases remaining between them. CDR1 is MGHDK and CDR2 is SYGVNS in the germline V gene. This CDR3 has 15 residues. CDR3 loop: CASSGPDTWANVLTF. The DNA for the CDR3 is TGTGCCAGCAGTGGCCCGGACACCTGGGCCAACGTCCTGACTTTC.

The CDR3 protein is CASSQRGGASNYGYTF. Here the CDR3 DNA reads TGCGCCAGCAGCCAGAGGGGGGGGGCTTCCAACTATGGCTACACCTTC. V gene TRBV4-1 combines with J gene TRBJ1-2; D may be TRBD1 (6 bases). CDR3 length equals 16 residues. V was cut by 3 bases and J by 2 bases, with 16 bases left in between. The germline V gene has CDR1 MGHRA and CDR2 YSYEKL.

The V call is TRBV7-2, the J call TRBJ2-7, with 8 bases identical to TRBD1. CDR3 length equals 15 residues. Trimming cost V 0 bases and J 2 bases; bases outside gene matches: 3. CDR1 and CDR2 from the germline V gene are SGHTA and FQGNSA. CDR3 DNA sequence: TGTGCCAGCAGCTTAGCCGGGACAGGAGCCTACGAGCAGTACGTC. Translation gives CASSLAGTGAYEQYV.

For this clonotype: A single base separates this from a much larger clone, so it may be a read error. This chain's CDR3 is CASSSYGNTEAFF. The CDR3 nucleotides read TGTGCCAGCAGCTCATACGGTAACACTGAAGCTTTCTTT. The V call is TRBV13, the J call TRBJ1-1; D uncertain. Germline CDR1 is PRHDT and CDR2 is FYEKMQ (reference sequence). The V gene lost 4 bases and the J gene lost 2 bases, with 8 bases spanning the gap. The CDR3 is 13 residues long.

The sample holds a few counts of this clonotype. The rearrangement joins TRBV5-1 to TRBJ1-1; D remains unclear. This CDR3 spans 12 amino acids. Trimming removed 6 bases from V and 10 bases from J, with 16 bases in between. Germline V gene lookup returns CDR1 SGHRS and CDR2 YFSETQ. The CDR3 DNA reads TGCGCCAGCATGGTCGAGCCGGGAAGAGCTTTCTTT. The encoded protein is CASMVEPGRAFF.